This TCR beta chain was captured in a study of T cells in localized non-small cell lung cancer. The study's findings and limits: Maximal T cell clonality occurred in uninvolved adjacent lung, with tumor ranking below it. Heterogeneity remains possible, as sequencing covered one tumor region only. Median about 56 top-100 tumor clones were shared with paired adjacent lung. Higher blood T cell density tracked longer overall survival.

The length of the CDR3 is 15 residues. Germline assignment: CDR1 SGHNT and CDR2 YENEEA. Trimming at V came to 5 bases and at J to 5 bases, leaving 4 bases not matched to a gene. In regard to this clone: The antigen remains unidentified.

Data came from immunoSEQ multiplex PCR; TCRdb stores just in-frame clones and leaves some out. The data hold 2,000 or so clones, with around 20% observed a single time. Sequenced here: lung tumor tissue, sampled before any cancer treatment. The TCR sequence derives from a man aged 35 to 69 with stage I lung adenocarcinoma. V gene TRBV11-3 combines with J gene TRBJ2-5; 14 positions match TRBD2. CDR3 sequence (DNA): TGTGCCAGCAGCAGACTAGCGGGAGGGCAGGAGACCCAGTACTTC. It specifies CASSRLAGGQETQYF.